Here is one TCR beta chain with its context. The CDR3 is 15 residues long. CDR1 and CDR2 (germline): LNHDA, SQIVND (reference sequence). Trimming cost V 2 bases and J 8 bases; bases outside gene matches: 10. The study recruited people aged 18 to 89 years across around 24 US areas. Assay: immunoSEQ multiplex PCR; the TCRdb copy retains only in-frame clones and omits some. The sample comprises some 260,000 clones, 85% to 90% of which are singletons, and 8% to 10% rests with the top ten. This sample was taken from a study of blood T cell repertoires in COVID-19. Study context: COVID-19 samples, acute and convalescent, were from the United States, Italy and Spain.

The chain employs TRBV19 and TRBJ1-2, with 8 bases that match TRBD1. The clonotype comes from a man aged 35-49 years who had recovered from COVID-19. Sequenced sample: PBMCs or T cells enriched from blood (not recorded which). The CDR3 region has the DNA TGTGCCAGTAGTATAATTATCGGGCCAGGGGGCGGCTACACCTTC. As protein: CASSIIIGPGGGYTF.